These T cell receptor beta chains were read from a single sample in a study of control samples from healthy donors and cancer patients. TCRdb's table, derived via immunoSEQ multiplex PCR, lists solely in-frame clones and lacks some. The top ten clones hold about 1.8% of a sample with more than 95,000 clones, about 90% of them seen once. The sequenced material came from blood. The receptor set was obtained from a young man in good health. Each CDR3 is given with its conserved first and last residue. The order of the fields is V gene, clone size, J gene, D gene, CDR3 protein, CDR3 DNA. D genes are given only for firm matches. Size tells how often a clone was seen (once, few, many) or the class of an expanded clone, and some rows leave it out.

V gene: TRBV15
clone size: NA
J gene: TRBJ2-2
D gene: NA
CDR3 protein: CATSRDVLGAGDTGELFF
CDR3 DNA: TGTGCCACCAGCAGAGATGTGTTGGGGGCCGGGGACACCGGGGAGCTGTTTTTT

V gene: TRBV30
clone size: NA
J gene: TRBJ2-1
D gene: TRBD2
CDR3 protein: CAWSGSGSPYNEQFF
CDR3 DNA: TGTGCCTGGAGTGGCAGCGGGAGCCCCTACAATGAGCAGTTCTTC

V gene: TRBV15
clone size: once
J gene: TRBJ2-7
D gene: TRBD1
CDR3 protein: CATSSRTGYEQYF
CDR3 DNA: TGTGCCACCAGCAGTAGGACAGGCTACGAGCAGTACTTC

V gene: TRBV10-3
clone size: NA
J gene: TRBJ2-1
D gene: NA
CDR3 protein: CAISVSRDQVRRYEQFF
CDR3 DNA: TGTGCCATCAGTGTTTCACGGGACCAGGTACGGAGGTATGAGCAGTTCTTC

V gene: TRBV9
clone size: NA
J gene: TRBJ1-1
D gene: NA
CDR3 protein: CASTGGGQKPTEAFF
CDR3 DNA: TGTGCCAGCACGGGAGGGGGGCAGAAACCCACTGAAGCTTTCTTT

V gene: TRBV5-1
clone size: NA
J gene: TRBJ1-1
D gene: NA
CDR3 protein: CASSHIRGDTEAFF
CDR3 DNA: TGCGCCAGCAGCCACATCAGGGGAGACACTGAAGCTTTCTTT

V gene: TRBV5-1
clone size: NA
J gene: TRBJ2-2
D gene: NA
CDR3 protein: CASSPENRPGELFF
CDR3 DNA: TGCGCCAGCAGCCCGGAAAACCGGCCCGGGGAGCTGTTTTTT

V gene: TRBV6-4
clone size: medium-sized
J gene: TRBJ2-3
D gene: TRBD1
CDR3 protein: CASSPDRETDTQYF
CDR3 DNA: TGTGCCAGCAGCCCCGACAGGGAAACAGATACGCAGTATTTT

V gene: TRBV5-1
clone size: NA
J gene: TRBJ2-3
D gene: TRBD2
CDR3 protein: CASSQRLAGGSTDTQYF
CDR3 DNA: TGCGCCAGCAGCCAACGACTAGCGGGAGGGTCCACAGATACGCAGTATTTT

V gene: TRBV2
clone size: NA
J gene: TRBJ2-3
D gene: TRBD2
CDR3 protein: CASQREGFVADTQYF
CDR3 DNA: TGTGCCAGCCAGCGGGAGGGCTTTGTGGCAGATACGCAGTATTTT

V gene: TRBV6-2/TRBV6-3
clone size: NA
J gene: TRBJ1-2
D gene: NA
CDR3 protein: CASSYSERGHYGYTF
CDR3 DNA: TGTGCCAGCAGTTACTCAGAGCGGGGGCACTATGGCTACACCTTC

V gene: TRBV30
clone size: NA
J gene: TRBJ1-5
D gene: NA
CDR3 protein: CAWSGRRGGGQPQHF
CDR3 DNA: TGTGCCTGGAGTGGCCGGAGGGGGGGTGGCCAGCCCCAGCATTTT

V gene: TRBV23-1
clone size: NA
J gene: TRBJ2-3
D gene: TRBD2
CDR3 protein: CASSQSKRESTDTQYF
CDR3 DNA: TGCGCCAGCAGTCAATCGAAGCGGGAGAGCACAGATACGCAGTATTTT

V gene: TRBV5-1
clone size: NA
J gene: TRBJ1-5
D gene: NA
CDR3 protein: CASSRDAGAGNQPQHF
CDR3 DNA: TGCGCCAGCAGCCGGGACGCAGGGGCGGGCAATCAGCCCCAGCATTTT

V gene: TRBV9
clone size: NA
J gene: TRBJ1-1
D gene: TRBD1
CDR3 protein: CASSGGQGGATEAFF
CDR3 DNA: TGTGCCAGCAGCGGAGGACAGGGGGGGGCGACTGAAGCTTTCTTT

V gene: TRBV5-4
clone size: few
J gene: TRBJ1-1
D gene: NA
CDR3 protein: CASSLPAGRRTEAFF
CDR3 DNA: TGTGCCAGCAGCTTGCCCGCAGGGAGGCGTACTGAAGCTTTCTTT

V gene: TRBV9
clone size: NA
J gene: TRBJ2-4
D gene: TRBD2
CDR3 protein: CASSVAPDSGRAHYIQYF
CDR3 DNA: TGTGCCAGCAGCGTAGCCCCCGATAGCGGGAGGGCCCATTACATTCAGTACTTC

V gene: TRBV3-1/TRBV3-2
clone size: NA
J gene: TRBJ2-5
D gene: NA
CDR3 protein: CASSLQRDQETQYF
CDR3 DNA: TGTGCCAGCAGCCTACAGAGGGACCAAGAGACCCAGTACTTC

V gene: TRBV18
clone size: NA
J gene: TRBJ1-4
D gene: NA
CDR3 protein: CASSTTRPELFF
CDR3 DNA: TGTGCCAGCTCAACTACACGGCCGGAACTGTTTTTT

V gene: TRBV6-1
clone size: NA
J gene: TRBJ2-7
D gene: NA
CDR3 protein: CASSDLGTVTSYEQYF
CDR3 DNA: TGTGCCAGCAGTGACCTCGGGACTGTGACATCCTACGAGCAGTACTTC

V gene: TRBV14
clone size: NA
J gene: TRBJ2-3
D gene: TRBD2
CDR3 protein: CASSQVKFVVRTRAGKTTDTQYF
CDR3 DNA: TGTGCCAGCAGCCAAGTTAAATTTGTGGTTCGGACTAGAGCGGGAAAAACCACAGATACGCAGTATTTT

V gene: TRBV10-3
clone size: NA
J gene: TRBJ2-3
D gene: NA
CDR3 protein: CAISQRISTDTQYF
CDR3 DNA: TGTGCCATCAGTCAGCGGATTAGCACAGATACGCAGTATTTT

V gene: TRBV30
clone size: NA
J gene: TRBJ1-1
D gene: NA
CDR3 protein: CAWSSTGTRTEAFF
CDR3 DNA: TGTGCCTGGAGTTCGACCGGGACACGGACCGAAGCTTTCTTT

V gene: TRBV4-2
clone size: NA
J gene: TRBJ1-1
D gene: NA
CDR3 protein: CASSQERLGVEAFF
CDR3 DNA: TGTGCCAGCAGCCAAGAAAGGTTAGGGGTTGAAGCTTTCTTT

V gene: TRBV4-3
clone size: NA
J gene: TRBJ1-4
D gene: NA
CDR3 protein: CASSQDYGQIATNEKLFF
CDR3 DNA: TGCGCCAGCAGCCAAGATTACGGACAGATTGCAACTAATGAAAAACTGTTTTTT

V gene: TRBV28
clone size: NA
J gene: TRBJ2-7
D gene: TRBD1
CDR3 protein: CASSTDRGRGEQYF
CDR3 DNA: TGTGCCAGCAGTACCGACAGGGGGCGAGGCGAGCAGTACTTC

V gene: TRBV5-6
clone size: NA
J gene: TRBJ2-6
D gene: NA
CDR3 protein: CASSLRTMYGANVLTF
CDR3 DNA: TGTGCCAGCAGCTTAAGGACAATGTACGGGGCCAACGTCCTGACTTTC

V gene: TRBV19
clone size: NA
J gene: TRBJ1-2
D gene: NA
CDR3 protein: CASSLDYGYTF
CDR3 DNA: TGTGCCAGTAGTTTGGACTATGGCTACACCTTC

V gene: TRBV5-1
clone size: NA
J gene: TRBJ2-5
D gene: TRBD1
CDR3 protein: CASSLTGQGQTQYF
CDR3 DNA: TGCGCCAGCAGCTTGACAGGACAGGGTCAGACCCAGTACTTC

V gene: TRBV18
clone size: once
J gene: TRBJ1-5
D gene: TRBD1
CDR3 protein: CASSLSGQVGQPQHF
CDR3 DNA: TGTGCCAGCTCACTTTCAGGACAGGTCGGTCAGCCCCAGCATTTT

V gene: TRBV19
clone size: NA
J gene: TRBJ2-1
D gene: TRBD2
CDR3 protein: CASSKLAGDGNEQFF
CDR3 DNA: TGTGCCAGTAGTAAACTAGCGGGAGACGGGAATGAGCAGTTCTTC

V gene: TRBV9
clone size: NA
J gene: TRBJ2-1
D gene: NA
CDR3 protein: CASSVVGSDEQFF
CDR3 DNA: TGTGCCAGCAGCGTAGTAGGTAGCGATGAGCAGTTCTTC

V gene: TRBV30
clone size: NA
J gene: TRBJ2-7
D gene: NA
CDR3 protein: CAWRDLSSYEQYF
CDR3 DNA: TGTGCCTGGAGGGACTTGAGTTCCTACGAGCAGTACTTC

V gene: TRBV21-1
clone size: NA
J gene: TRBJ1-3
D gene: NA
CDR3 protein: CASSKKGRDRATSHSGNTIYF
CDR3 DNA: TGTGCCAGCAGCAAAAAGGGGAGGGACAGGGCCACATCACACTCTGGAAACACCATATATTTT

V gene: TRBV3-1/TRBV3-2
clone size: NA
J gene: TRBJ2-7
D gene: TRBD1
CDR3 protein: CASSRDRSLSYEQYF
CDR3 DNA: TGTGCCAGCAGCCGGGACAGGAGTCTCTCCTACGAGCAGTACTTC

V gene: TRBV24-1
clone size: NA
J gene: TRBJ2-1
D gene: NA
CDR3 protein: CATSVLGGRNEQFF
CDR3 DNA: TGTGCCACCAGTGTACTAGGAGGTCGCAATGAGCAGTTCTTC

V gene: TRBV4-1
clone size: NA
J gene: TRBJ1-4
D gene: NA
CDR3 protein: CASSHQPGHVDPATNEKLFF
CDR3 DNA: TGCGCCAGCAGCCACCAACCGGGACATGTCGACCCTGCAACTAATGAAAAACTGTTTTTT

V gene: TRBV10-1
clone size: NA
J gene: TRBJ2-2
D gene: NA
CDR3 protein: CASSERQLTGELFF
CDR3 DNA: TGCGCCAGCAGTGAGCGACAGCTTACCGGGGAGCTGTTTTTT

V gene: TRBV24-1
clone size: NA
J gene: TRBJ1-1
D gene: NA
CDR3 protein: CATSDSRNTEAFF
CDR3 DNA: TGTGCCACCAGTGATTCGAGGAACACTGAAGCTTTCTTT